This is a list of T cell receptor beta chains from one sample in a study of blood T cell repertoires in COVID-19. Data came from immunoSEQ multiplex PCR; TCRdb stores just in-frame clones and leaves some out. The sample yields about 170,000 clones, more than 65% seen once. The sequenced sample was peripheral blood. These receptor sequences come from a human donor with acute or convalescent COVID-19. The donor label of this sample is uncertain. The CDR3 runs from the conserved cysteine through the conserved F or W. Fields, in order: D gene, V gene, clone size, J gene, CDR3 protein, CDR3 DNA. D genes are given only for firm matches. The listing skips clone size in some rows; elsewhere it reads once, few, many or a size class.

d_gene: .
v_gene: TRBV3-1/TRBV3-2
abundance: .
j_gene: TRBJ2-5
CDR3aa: CASSPSGGEETQYF
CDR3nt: TGTGCCAGCAGCCCGTCTGGTGGAGAAGAGACCCAGTACTTC

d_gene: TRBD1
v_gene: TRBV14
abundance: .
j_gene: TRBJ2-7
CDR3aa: CASSQGQGRRNEQYF
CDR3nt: TGTGCCAGCAGCCAGGGACAGGGGAGGAGGAACGAGCAGTACTTC

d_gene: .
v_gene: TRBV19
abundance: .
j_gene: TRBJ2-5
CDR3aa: CASTAGRAGETQYF
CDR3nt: TGTGCCAGTACCGCGGGTAGGGCGGGAGAGACCCAGTACTTC

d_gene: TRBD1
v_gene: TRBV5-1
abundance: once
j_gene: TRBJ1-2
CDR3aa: CASSLHRDSYGYTF
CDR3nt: TGCGCCAGCAGCTTACACCGGGACAGTTATGGCTACACCTTC

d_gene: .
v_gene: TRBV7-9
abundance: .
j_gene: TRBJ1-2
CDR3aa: CASSSTDYGYTF
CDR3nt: TGTGCCAGCAGTTCCACAGACTATGGCTACACCTTC

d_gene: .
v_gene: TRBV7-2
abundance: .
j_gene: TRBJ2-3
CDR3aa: CASSLGGRTTDTQYF
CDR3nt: TGTGCCAGCAGTTTAGGAGGGCGGACCACAGATACGCAGTATTTT

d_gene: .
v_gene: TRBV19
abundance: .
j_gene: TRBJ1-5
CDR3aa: CASSIGSTGQPQHF
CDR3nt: TGTGCCAGTAGTATAGGATCGACAGGCCAGCCCCAGCATTTT

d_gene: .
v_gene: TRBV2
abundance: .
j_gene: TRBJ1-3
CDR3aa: CASSAQDSLLGNTIYF
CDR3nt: TGTGCCAGCAGCGCCCAAGACAGCCTACTTGGAAACACCATATATTTT

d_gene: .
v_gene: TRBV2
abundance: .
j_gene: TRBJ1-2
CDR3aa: CASSETQVSWGYTF
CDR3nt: TGTGCCAGCAGTGAAACCCAGGTCTCGTGGGGCTACACCTTC

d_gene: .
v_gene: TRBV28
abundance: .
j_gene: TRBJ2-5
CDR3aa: CASSPSLAGTQYF
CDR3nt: TGTGCCAGCAGTCCCTCACTAGCTGGGACCCAGTACTTC

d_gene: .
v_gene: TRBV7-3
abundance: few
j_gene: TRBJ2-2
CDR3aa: CASSLNPRTAERATGELFF
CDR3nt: TGTGCCAGCAGCTTAAACCCCCGGACAGCCGAGAGGGCCACCGGGGAGCTGTTTTTT

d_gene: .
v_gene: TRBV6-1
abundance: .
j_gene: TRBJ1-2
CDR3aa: CASSEAEGGAKGYTF
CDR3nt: TGTGCCAGCAGTGAAGCAGAGGGGGGGGCAAAAGGCTACACCTTC

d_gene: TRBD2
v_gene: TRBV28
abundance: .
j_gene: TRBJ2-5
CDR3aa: CASSWGGTGRRTQYF
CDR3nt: TGTGCCAGCAGTTGGGGGGGGACGGGGAGGCGGACCCAGTACTTC

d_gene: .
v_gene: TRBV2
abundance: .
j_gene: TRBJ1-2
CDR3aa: CASSPPGVGGYTF
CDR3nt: TGTGCCAGCAGTCCCCCGGGGGTGGGTGGCTACACCTTC

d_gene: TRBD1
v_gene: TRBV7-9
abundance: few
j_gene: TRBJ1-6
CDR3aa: CASSLYGTVNSPLHF
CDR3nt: TGTGCCAGCAGCTTATATGGGACAGTCAATTCACCCCTCCACTTT

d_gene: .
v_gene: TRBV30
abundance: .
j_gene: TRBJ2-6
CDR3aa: CAWRPEGTNVLTF
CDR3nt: TGTGCCTGGAGGCCGGAGGGAACCAACGTCCTGACTTTC

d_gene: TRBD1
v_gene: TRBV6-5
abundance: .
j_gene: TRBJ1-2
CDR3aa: CASSSGQGVDYGYTF
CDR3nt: TGTGCCAGCAGCTCTGGTCAGGGGGTCGACTATGGCTACACCTTC

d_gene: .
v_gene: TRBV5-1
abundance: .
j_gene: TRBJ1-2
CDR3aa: CASSPVAGEGGYTF
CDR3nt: TGCGCCAGCAGCCCCGTGGCAGGGGAAGGTGGCTACACCTTC

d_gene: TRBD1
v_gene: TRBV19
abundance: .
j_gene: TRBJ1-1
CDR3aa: CASSKTGTNTEAFF
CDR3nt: TGTGCCAGTAGCAAGACAGGGACGAACACTGAAGCTTTCTTT

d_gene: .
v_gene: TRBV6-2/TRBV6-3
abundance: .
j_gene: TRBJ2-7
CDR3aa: CASSYRTTGAPGEQYF
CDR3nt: TGTGCCAGCAGTTACAGGACTACAGGGGCCCCGGGCGAGCAGTACTTC

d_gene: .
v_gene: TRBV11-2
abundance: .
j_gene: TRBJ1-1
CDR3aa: CASSLGQNTEAFF
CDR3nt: TGTGCCAGCAGCTTAGGACAGAACACTGAAGCTTTCTTT

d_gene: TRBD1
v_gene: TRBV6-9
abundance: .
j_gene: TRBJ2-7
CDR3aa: CASSGGQASTYEQYF
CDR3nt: TGTGCCAGCAGTGGGGGACAGGCCAGTACCTACGAGCAGTACTTC

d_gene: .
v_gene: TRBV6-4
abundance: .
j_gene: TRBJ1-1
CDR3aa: CASTRGLNTEAFF
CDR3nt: TGTGCCAGCACCCGGGGGTTGAACACTGAAGCTTTCTTT

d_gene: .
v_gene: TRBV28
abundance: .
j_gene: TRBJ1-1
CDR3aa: CASSSNKGEAFF
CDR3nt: TGTGCCAGCAGCAGTAATAAGGGGGAAGCTTTCTTT

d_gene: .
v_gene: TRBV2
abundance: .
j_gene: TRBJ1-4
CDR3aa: CASSELFLDRLNEKLFF
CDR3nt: TGTGCCAGCAGTGAATTGTTTTTGGACAGACTTAATGAAAAACTGTTTTTT

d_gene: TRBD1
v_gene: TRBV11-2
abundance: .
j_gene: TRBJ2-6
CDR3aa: CASSSRDRSSGANVLTF
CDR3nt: TGTGCCAGCAGCTCCCGGGACAGAAGCTCTGGGGCCAACGTCCTGACTTTC

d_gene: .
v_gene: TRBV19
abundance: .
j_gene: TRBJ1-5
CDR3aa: CASSLQNNQPQHF
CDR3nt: TGTGCCAGTAGTTTACAGAACAATCAGCCCCAGCATTTT